This TCR beta chain is from a study of T cell changes during pregnancy in multiple sclerosis. Trimming removed 5 bases from V and 2 bases from J, with 12 bases in between. The CDR3 covers 15 residues. Germline values: CDR1 MNHEY, CDR2 SMNVEV (reference sequence). Profiling relied on immunoSEQ multiplex PCR, and the TCRdb table lists in-frame clones only, not all of them. The sample consists of approximately 30,000 clones, approximately 86% of them appearing once. The source material was CD8+ T cells from peripheral blood mononuclear cells, sampled before pregnancy. The origin of this receptor is a female donor with multiple sclerosis, enrolled in a pregnancy study. V gene TRBV27 combines with J gene TRBJ2-2, with D perhaps TRBD1 (5 bases). The CDR3 protein is CASSGVQGNTGELFF. The CDR3 DNA sequence: TGTGCCAGCAGTGGGGTTCAGGGAAACACCGGGGAGCTGTTTTTT.